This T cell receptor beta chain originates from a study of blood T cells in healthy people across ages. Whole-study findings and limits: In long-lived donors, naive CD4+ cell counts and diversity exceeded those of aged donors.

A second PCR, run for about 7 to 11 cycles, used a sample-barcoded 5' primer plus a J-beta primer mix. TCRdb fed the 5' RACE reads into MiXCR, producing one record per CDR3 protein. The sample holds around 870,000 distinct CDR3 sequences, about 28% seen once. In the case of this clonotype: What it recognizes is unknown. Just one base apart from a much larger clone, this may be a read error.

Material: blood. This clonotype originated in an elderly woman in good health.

CDR3 nucleotides: TGCAGTGCTGCGACACAAAGAAGGGGCTACACCTTC. Translated, it gives CSAATQRRGYTF. This sequence joins TRBV20-1 and TRBJ1-2; D remains ambiguous. CDR1 is DFQATT, CDR2 SNEGSKA, per germline (reference sequence). Trimming left V 5 bases short and J 8 bases short, with 15 bases between. The CDR3 consists of 12 residues.